One sample yielded the 30 T cell receptor delta chains listed below, sequenced in a study of gamma-delta T cells after stem cell transplantation. TCRdb re-called the RT-PCR reads through CATT. The data contain about 1,300 delta-chain clones, about 5.2% of them singletons. Sequencing was performed on gamma-delta T cells. All receptors come from a human donor. It is not recorded whose cells these are; they may come from a transplant donor.

To note about this clone: A much bigger clone sits one base away, suggesting this may be a read error. Other DNA sequences in the sample encode the same CDR3. This chain joins TRDV1 and TRDJ2, with TRDD3 matching 10 bases. The CDR3 totals 24 residues. The germline CDR1 and CDR2 sequences are TSWWSYY and QGS. CDR3 bases: TGTGCTCTTGGGGAACTGGGCCTCTCAACTGAGTACTGGGGGATTTTAGCTTTAACAGCACAACTCTTCTTT. It encodes CALGELGLSTEYWGILALTAQLFF.

By proportion, this clone is large. The chain joins TRDV1 to TRDJ1; tentative D call: TRDD3 (6 bases). The CDR3 contains 20 residues. Germline CDR1 reads TSWWSYY; CDR2 reads QGS. With 1 base removed from V and 0 bases from J, the gap between germline ends came to 24 bases. CDR3 residues: CALGEQDLHGPWGYTDKLIF. CDR3 DNA sequence: TGTGCTCTTGGGGAACAGGACCTACATGGCCCCTGGGGTTACACCGATAAACTCATCTTT.

This clone has just a few counts. A read error is possible here, since a much larger clone lies one base away. This chain uses TRDV1 with TRDJ1; 11 bases are a match to TRDD3. Germline values: CDR1 TSWWSYY, CDR2 QGS. The CDR3 is 23 amino acids. J lost 1 base, V lost 5 bases, and 27 bases had no gene match. CDR3: CALGLPNPVILGDRDWGTDKLIF. DNA for the CDR3: TGTGCTCTTGGGTTACCAAATCCGGTAATACTGGGGGATAGAGATTGGGGCACCGATAAACTCATCTTT.

This clone was counted between two and nine times. TCRdb's protein for this DNA is that of a much larger clone and differs from the translation at residue 11, likely a read error; the protein shown is the DNA translation. The V call is TRDV2, the J call TRDJ1; the match to TRDD3 covers 11 bases. This CDR3 comprises 19 residues. V dropped 3 bases and J dropped 0; count of bases not matched to a gene: 14. The germline V gene has CDR1 GEAIGNYY and CDR2 EKD. Written as DNA, the CDR3 is TGTGCCTGTGACTCCCTGGGGGATACACCAGGGCTATACACCGATAAACTCATCTTT. This gives the protein CACDSLGDTPGLYTDKLIF.

This clone is judged large. Other DNA sequences in the same sample also yield this CDR3. The CDR3 DNA is TGTGCTCTTGGGGAACTTGGTCTCCTTTTTGGGGGATACCGACTGTTCGATAAACTCATCTTT. Translating it yields CALGELGLLFGGYRLFDKLIF. The rearrangement joins TRDV1 to TRDJ1; 10 bases fit TRDD3. After removal of 0 bases from V and 4 bases from J, the junction contained 20 bases not matched to a gene. Germline V lookup: CDR1 TSWWSYY, CDR2 QGS. The CDR3 is 21 amino acids.

Details on this clone: A read error may be the cause here, since a much bigger clone is one base away. The chain couples TRDV1 to TRDJ1, with D perhaps TRDD3 (6 bases). Germline V gives CDR1 TSWWSYY, CDR2 QGS. With 5 bases removed from V and 2 bases from J, the gap between germline ends came to 33 bases. The CDR3 has 21 amino acids. The CDR3 sequence: CALGNPLALGSHRGTTDKLIF. DNA for the CDR3: TGTGCTCTTGGGAACCCCTTGGCCTTGGGGTCCCACCGGGGGACAACCGATAAACTCATCTTT.

A note on this clone: Possible read error: a much larger clone is one base away. The same CDR3 is also encoded by other DNA sequences in this sample. The genes are TRDV3 and TRDJ1; D uncertain. The CDR3 extends over 12 amino acids. Trimming cost V 2 bases and J 5 bases, with 12 bases left between them. Germline assignment: CDR1 TVYSNPD and CDR2 GDNSRS (reference sequence). The CDR3 sequence: CAFLCRPDKLIF. The CDR3, as DNA: TGTGCCTTTCTCTGCCGGCCTGATAAACTCATCTTT.

Notes on this clone: A much larger clone sits a single nucleotide away, making a read error possible. Other DNA variants within this sample encode the same CDR3. V and J are TRDV1 and TRDJ1, with 9 bases aligning to TRDD3. The CDR3 totals 22 residues. Germline CDR1 and CDR2: TSWWSYY and QGS. The CDR3 loop is CALGELSLRRALGDFYTDKLIF. CDR3 DNA: TGTGCCCTTGGGGAACTGTCCTTGAGAAGGGCACTGGGGGACTTCTACACCGATAAACTCATCTTT.

This clone has more than one count but fewer than ten. A much larger clone differs by one base, so this may be a read error. The V and J genes are TRDV1 and TRDJ1; 7 bases are a match to TRDD3. CDR3 length equals 16 residues. The germline V gene encodes CDR1 TSWWSYY and CDR2 QGS. The CDR3 is CALGQPGDPYTDKLTF. The CDR3 DNA follows: TGTGCTCTTGGCCAACCGGGGGATCCCTACACCGATAAACTCACCTTT.

This clone has a handful of counts. This sample also contains other DNA sequences that code for the same CDR3. The chain combines TRDV1 with TRDJ1; 8 bases map to TRDD3. V lost 8 bases, J lost 0 bases, and 41 bases stayed unmatched. The CDR3 is 26 amino acids. Germline V lookup: CDR1 TSWWSYY, CDR2 QGS. CDR3 loop: CALKFLLRNYWGEPTEIKGNTDKLIF. The DNA for the CDR3 is TGTGCTCTTAAATTCCTATTAAGAAACTACTGGGGGGAGCCGACAGAAATAAAAGGGAACACCGATAAACTCATCTTT.

As regards this clone: This DNA's translation and the protein TCRdb lists, from a much larger clone, do not match at residue 5, likely due to a read error; the protein shown is translated from the DNA. The rearrangement links TRDV1 to TRDJ1; TRDD3 matches 8 bases. The V gene end was trimmed by 3 bases and the J gene end by 5 bases; junction bases not matched to a gene: 17. CDR1 and CDR2 from the germline V gene are TSWWSYY and QGS. The CDR3 totals 18 residues. The DNA for the CDR3 is TGTGCTCTTGGGGACATAGGGGTAAGGGGGATAAAAGGAGATAAACTCATCTTT. Amino acid sequence: CALGDIGVRGIKGDKLIF.

This clone is deemed large. In the same sample, other DNA sequences code for this CDR3. V is TRAV29/DV5 and J is TRDJ2; 9 bases match TRDD3. The CDR3 loop spans 20 amino acids. Germline values: CDR1 NSMFDY, CDR2 ISSIKDK. V trimming: 3 bases; J trimming: 2 bases; junction bases outside the gene matches: 20. The CDR3 DNA is TGTGCAGCAACACTGGGGCTCCTGACGACCTGGGGGATGTTGACAGCACAACTCTTCTTT. This codes for CAATLGLLTTWGMLTAQLFF.

With respect to this clone: The junction shows a germline mismatch at one end, possibly a read error. This sequence joins TRDV1 and TRDJ1; 8 positions agree with TRDD3. The length of the CDR3 is 17 residues. Per germline, CDR1 TSWWSYY and CDR2 QGS. The DNA for the CDR3 is TGTGCTCTTGGGGAATTACCTACCCGGGGATACACCGATAAGCTCATCTTT. Protein: CALGELPTRGYTDKLIF.

This clone came up a few times. A far larger clone is only one base removed, so a read error is likely. The identical CDR3 is also encoded by other nucleotide sequences in the sample. The rearrangement uses TRDV2 and TRDJ1; unclear D gene. The germline CDR1 and CDR2 sequences are GEAIGNYY and EKD. This CDR3 comprises 15 residues. The CDR3 DNA sequence: TGTGCCTGTGACACGGTGTACCGAAACACCGATAAACTCATCTTC. It yields the protein CACDTVYRNTDKLIF.

This clone was recorded a few times. A far larger clone differs by one base, so this is likely a read error. The same CDR3 is also encoded by other DNA sequences in this sample. The chain uses TRDV1 and TRDJ1; 7 bases map to TRDD3. Germline V gives CDR1 TSWWSYY, CDR2 QGS. This CDR3 has 16 amino acids. The CDR3 DNA reads TGTGCCCTTGGGGAACTTCGGGGGATGTACACCGATAAACTCATCTTT. Encoded protein: CALGELRGMYTDKLIF.

There are a few counts of this clone. With a far larger clone one base away, a read error is the likely cause. V usage is TRDV1 and J usage is TRDJ1; D might be TRDD3 (6 bases). CDR1 and CDR2 from the germline V gene are TSWWSYY and QGS. The CDR3 is 22 amino acids. The chain's CDR3 is CAPGELFPEPGIPTLYTDKLIF. The CDR3 DNA follows: TGTGCTCCTGGGGAACTATTCCCAGAACCGGGGATCCCTACACTGTACACCGATAAACTCATCTTT.

This clone appeared a few times. This likely stems from a read error, as it lies one base from a far larger clone. Distinct nucleotide sequences in the sample also encode this CDR3. CDR3 amino acids: CACDILTGGDRGGGYSTYTDKLIF. CDR3 bases: TGTGCCTGTGATATATTAACTGGGGGAGATCGCGGTGGCGGATATTCAACGTACACCGATAAACTCATCTTT. The rearrangement uses TRDV2 and TRDJ1; 9 bases map to TRDD3. CDR3 length equals 24 residues. V lost 4 bases and J lost 0; bases outside the gene matches: 32. The germline V gene has CDR1 GEAIGNYY and CDR2 EKD.

This clone is large within its sample. The chain recombines TRDV1 with TRDJ1; D is tentatively TRDD2 or TRDD3 (6 bases each). This CDR3 comprises 18 residues. CDR1 and CDR2 from the germline V gene are TSWWSYY and QGS. V was clipped by 2 bases and J by 0 bases, with 19 bases between them. CDR3 loop: CALGELSYDWAYTDKLIF. The CDR3 DNA sequence: TGTGCTCTTGGGGAATTGTCCTACGACTGGGCGTACACCGATAAACTCATCTTT.

By its share, this clone is large (0.1 to 1%). The same CDR3 can be traced to other DNA sequences in this sample. The chain combines TRDV1 with TRDJ1, with D perhaps matching TRDD3 (6 bases). V gave up 0 bases and J gave up 0 bases, with 26 bases separating them. The CDR3 totals 21 residues. CDR1 and CDR2 from the germline V gene are TSWWSYY and QGS. DNA of the CDR3: TGTGCTCTTGGGGAACTACCCTCCATAAGGGATAATTGGGCGTACACCGATAAACTCATCTTT. Translated: CALGELPSIRDNWAYTDKLIF.

This clone was seen a few times. A single base separates this from a much larger clone, so it may be a read error. The sample carries other DNA sequences with the same CDR3. The chain couples TRDV1 to TRDJ1; weak D call: TRDD3 (5 bases). CDR1 and CDR2 (germline): TSWWSYY, QGS. The CDR3 spans 17 residues. V lost 1 base to trimming and J lost 5 bases, with 20 bases between them. CDR3 protein: CALGERELLVSADKLIF. The CDR3 DNA reads as TGTGCTCTTGGGGAACGGGAGTTACTGGTCTCCGCTGATAAACTCATCTTT.

This clone has a handful of counts. A much larger clone sits a single nucleotide away, making a read error possible. V usage is TRDV1 and J usage is TRDJ1, with TRDD3 matching 11 bases. The CDR3 covers 21 residues. The V gene's germline CDR1 is TSWWSYY and CDR2 QGS. CDR3 sequence (DNA): TGTGCTCCTGGGGTCGCCGCCTTCCTACGCTTGGGGGATACGGGCACCGATAAACTCATCTTT. It translates to CAPGVAAFLRLGDTGTDKLIF.

In its sample, this clone was seen a few times. Translating this DNA gives a protein that differs at residue 12 from the TCRdb one, which belongs to a much larger clone; a read error is likely, and the protein shown is this translation. The J gene is TRDJ1, the V gene TRDV2, with TRDD3 identical over 8 bases. The J segment lost 1 base and the V segment lost 3 bases, leaving 15 bases of the junction unmatched. The CDR3 extends over 18 amino acids. The V gene's germline CDR1 is GEAIGNYY and CDR2 EKD. In nucleotides, the CDR3 is TGTGCCTGTGACCCGGTACTGGGGGTGGAGGAATGCACCGATAAACTCATCTTT. Protein product: CACDPVLGVEECTDKLIF.

Only a few counts were recorded for this clone. The mismatch at residue 5 between this DNA's translation and the TCRdb protein of a much larger clone likely reflects a read error; the protein shown is translated from the DNA. The J gene is TRDJ1, the V gene TRDV1; the D gene is possibly TRDD3 (6 bases). V lost 4 bases to trimming and J lost 0 bases, with 27 bases between them. The germline CDR1 and CDR2 sequences are TSWWSYY and QGS. This CDR3 has 20 amino acids. The CDR3 reads CALGGQDLHGPWGYTDKLIF. DNA of the CDR3: TGTGCTCTTGGGGGACAGGACCTACATGGCCCCTGGGGTTACACCGATAAACTCATCTTT.

By share of the sample, this clone is large. This chain uses TRDV3 with TRDJ1, with 7 bases aligning to TRDD3. From germline, CDR1 is TVYSNPD and CDR2 GDNSRS (reference sequence). The CDR3 length is 15 residues. V lost 2 bases and J lost 2; bases outside the gene matches: 11. In DNA form, the CDR3 reads TGTGCCTTTCTGCGGTACTGGGGTGAGACCGATAAACTCATCTTT. Translating it yields CAFLRYWGETDKLIF.

This clone was counted a few times. With a far larger clone one base away, a read error is the likely cause. This chain joins TRDV2 and TRDJ1; D remains ambiguous. V was clipped by 3 bases and J by 1 base, with 17 bases between them. Germline V gene sequence: CDR1 GEAIGNYY, CDR2 EKD. The CDR3 length is 16 residues. This chain's CDR3 is CACDRLPHGSTDKLIF. In DNA, the CDR3 is TGTGCCTGTGACCGGCTACCTCATGGTTCCACCGATAAACTCATCTTT.

Turning to this clone: With a far larger clone one base away, a read error is the likely cause. V usage is TRDV2 and J usage is TRDJ1; 9 nucleotides line up with TRDD3. This CDR3 is built from 24 residues. From germline, CDR1 is GEAIGNYY and CDR2 EKD. The CDR3, as DNA: TGTGCCTGTGATATATTAACTGGGGGAGATCGCGGCGGCGGATATTCAACGTACACCGATAAATTCATCTTT. Translating it yields CACDILTGGDRGGGYSTYTDKFIF.

By share, this clone counts as medium-sized. A junction boundary mismatches the germline segment, possibly from a read error. This rearrangement joins TRDV1 to TRDJ1; 9 nucleotides match TRDD3. CDR3 length: 17 residues. Germline V lookup: CDR1 TSWWSYY, CDR2 QGS. CDR3 in amino acids: CAFGELPALGIRGKLIF. Here the CDR3 DNA reads TGTGCTTTTGGGGAACTTCCCGCCCTGGGGATACGCGGTAAACTCATCTTT.

This clone occurred a few times. This rearrangement joins TRDV2 to TRDJ1, with 7 bases that match TRDD3. V was clipped by 3 bases and J by 4 bases; unmatched bases: 7. This CDR3 region has 14 residues. The germline V gene has CDR1 GEAIGNYY and CDR2 EKD. The CDR3 DNA is TGTGCCTGTGACGACCTGGGGGCTAGCGATAAACTCATCTTT. Translated, it gives CACDDLGASDKLIF.

Judged by abundance, this clone is large. The chain combines TRDV1 with TRDJ2; TRDD3 aligns across 10 bases. This CDR3 region has 19 residues. Germline values: CDR1 TSWWSYY, CDR2 QGS. Losses at the gene ends were 5 bases for V and 1 base for J; bases not matched to a gene: 13. DNA for the CDR3: TGTGCTCTTGGGTCCCACAATCTACGGGGGATACGTTTGACAGCACAACTCTTCTTT. This gives the protein CALGSHNLRGIRLTAQLFF.

This clone is categorized as large. Other DNA variants within this sample encode the same CDR3. CDR3 in amino acids: CALGGLPSFLQLGDPDKLIF. For the CDR3, the DNA is TGTGCTCTTGGGGGACTTCCGTCCTTCCTACAATTGGGGGATCCCGATAAACTCATCTTT. The chain recombines TRDV1 with TRDJ1, with D maybe TRDD2 (9 bases). Germline lookup yields CDR1 TSWWSYY and CDR2 QGS. The CDR3 totals 20 residues. The ends were cut back, 4 bases at V and 3 bases at J, with 30 bases in the middle.